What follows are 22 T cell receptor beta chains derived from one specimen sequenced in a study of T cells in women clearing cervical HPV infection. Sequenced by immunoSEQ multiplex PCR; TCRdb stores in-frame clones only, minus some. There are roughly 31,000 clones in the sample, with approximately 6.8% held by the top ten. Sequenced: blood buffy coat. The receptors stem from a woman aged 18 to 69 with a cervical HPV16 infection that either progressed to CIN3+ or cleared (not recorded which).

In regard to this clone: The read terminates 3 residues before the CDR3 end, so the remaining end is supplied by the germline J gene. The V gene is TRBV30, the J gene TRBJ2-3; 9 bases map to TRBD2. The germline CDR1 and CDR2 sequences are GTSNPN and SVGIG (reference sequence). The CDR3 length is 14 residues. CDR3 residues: CAWGHPGLASSQYF. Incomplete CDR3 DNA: TGTGCCTGGGGACACCCGGGACTAGCTTCATCG.

CDR3 DNA, as far as it was read: TGCGCCAGCAGCCTACAGACAGAGATCTATGGC. Its protein product is CASSLQTEIYG. The complete CDR3 reads CASSLQTEIYGYTF. The V call is TRBV5-1, the J call TRBJ1-2; tentative D call: TRBD1 (5 bases). The read halts 3 residues ahead of the CDR3 end, with the missing end drawn from the germline J gene. The CDR3 consists of 14 residues. V dropped 4 bases and J dropped 4 bases, with 14 bases sitting between them. The germline V gene has CDR1 SGHRS and CDR2 YFSETQ.

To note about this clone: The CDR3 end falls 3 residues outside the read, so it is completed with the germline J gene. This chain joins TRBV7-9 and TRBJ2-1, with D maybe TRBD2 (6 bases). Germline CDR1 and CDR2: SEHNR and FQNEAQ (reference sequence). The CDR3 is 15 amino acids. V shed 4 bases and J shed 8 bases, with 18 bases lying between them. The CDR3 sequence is CASSSREPGLYEQFF. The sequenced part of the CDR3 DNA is TGTGCCAGCAGCTCTCGAGAACCGGGACTCTATGAG.

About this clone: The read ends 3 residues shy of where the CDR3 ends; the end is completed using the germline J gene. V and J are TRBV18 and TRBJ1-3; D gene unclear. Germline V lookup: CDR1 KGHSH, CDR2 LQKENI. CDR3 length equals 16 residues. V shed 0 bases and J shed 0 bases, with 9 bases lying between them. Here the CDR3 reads CASSPPSVSSGNTIYF. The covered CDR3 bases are TGTGCCAGCTCACCACCGTCAGTAAGCTCTGGAAACACC.

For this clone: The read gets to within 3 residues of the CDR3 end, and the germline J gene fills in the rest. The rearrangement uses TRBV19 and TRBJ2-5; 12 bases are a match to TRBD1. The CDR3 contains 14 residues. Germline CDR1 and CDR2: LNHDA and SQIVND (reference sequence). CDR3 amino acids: CASSPGQGAATQYF. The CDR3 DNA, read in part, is TGTGCCAGTAGTCCGGGACAGGGGGCCGCTACC.

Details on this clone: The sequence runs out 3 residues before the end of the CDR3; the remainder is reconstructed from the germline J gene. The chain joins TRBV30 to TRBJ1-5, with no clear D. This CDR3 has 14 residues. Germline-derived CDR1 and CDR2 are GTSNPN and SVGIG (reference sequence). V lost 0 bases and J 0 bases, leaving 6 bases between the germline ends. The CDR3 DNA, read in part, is TGTGCCTGGAGTGTAGCCGGTAGCAATCAGCCC. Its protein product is CAWSVAGSNQP. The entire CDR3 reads CAWSVAGSNQPQHF.

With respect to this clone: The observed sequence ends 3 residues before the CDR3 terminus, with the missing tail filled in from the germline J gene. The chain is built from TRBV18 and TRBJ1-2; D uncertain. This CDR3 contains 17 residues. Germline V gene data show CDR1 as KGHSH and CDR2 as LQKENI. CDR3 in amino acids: CASSPPYSGSPNNDYTF. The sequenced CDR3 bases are TGTGCCAGCTCACCACCGTATAGCGGGAGCCCAAACAATGAC.

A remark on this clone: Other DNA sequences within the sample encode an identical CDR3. CDR3 DNA, as far as it was read: TGCAGCGTGCGGACAGCCCTTAATGAAAAA. Protein product: CSVRTALNEK. The complete CDR3 sequence is CSVRTALNEKLFF. The J gene is TRBJ1-4, the V gene TRBV29-1; TRBD1 might be the D (6 bases). The observed sequence ends 3 residues before the CDR3 terminus, with the missing tail filled in from the germline J gene. CDR1 is SQVTM and CDR2 is ANQGSEA in the germline V gene. The germline V and J ends were trimmed by 6 bases and 4 bases, with 12 bases remaining between them. The CDR3 spans 13 residues. The full variable domain, its missing parts supplied by reference TRBV29-1 and TRBJ1-4, is SAVISQKPSRDICQRGTSLTIQCQVDSQVTMMFWYRQQPGQSLTLIATANQGSEATYESGFVIDKFPISRPNLTFSTLTVSNMSPEDSSIYLCSVRTALNEKLFFGSGTQLSVL.

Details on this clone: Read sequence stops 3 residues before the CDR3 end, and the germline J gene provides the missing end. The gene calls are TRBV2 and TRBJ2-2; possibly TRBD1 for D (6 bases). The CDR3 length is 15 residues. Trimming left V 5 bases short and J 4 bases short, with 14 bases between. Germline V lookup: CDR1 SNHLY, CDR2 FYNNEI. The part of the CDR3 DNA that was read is TGTGCCAGCAGTATGGGGGCTAGGGGCACCGGGGAG. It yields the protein CASSMGARGTGE. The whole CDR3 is CASSMGARGTGELFF.

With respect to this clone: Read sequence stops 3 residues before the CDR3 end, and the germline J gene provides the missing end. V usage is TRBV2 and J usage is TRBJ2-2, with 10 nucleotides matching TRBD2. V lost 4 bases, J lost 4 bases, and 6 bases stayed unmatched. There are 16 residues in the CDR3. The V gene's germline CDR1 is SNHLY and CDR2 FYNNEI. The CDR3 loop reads CASSGAGGTSTGELFF. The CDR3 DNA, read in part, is TGTGCCAGCAGTGGAGCGGGGGGGACGAGCACCGGGGAG.

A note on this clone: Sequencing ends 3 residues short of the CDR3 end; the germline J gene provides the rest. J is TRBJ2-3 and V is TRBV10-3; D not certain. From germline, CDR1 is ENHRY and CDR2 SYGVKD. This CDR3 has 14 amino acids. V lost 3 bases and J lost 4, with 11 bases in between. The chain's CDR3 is CAISDPGTPDTQYF. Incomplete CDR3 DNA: TGTGCCATCAGTGATCCCGGTACCCCAGATACG.

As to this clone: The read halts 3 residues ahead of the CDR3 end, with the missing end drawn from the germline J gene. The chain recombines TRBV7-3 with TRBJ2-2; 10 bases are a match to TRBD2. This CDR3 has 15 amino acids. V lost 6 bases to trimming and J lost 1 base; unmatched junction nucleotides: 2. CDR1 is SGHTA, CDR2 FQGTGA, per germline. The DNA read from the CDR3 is TGTGCCAGCAGGAGGACTAGCGGGAACACCGGGGAG. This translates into CASRRTSGNTGE. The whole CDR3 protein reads CASRRTSGNTGELFF.

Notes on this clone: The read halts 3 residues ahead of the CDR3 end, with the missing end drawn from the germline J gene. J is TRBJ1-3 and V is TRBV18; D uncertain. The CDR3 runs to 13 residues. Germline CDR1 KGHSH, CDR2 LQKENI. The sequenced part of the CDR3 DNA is TGTGCCAGCTCACCAAGGAGGCAGGAAGAA. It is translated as CASSPRRQEE. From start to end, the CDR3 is CASSPRRQEEIYF.

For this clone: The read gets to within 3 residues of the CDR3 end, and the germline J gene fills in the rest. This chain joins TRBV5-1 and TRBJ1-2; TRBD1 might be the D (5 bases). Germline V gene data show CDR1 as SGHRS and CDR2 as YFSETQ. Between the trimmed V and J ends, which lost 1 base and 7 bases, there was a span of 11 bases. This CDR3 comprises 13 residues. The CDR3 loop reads CASSLQGEGGYTF. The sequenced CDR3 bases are TGCGCCAGCAGCTTGCAAGGGGAGGGTGGC.

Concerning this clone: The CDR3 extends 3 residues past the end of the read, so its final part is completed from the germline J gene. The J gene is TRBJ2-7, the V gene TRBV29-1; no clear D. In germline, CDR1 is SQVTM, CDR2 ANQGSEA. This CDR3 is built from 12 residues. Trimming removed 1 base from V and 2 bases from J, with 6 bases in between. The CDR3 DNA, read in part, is TGCAGCGTTGAAGCAGATACCTACGAG. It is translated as CSVEADTYE. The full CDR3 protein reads CSVEADTYEQYF.

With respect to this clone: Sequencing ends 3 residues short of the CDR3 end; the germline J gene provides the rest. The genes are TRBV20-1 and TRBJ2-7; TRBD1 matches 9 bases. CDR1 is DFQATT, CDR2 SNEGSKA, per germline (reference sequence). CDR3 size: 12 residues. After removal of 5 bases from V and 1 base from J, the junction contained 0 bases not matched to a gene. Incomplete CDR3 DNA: TGCAGTGCTGGGACAGGGTCCTACGAG. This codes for CSAGTGSYE. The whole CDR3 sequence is CSAGTGSYEQYF.

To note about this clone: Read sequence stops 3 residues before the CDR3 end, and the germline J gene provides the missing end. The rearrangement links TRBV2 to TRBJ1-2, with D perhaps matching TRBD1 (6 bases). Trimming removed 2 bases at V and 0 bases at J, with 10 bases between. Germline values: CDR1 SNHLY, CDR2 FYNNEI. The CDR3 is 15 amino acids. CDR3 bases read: TGTGCCAGCAGTGAATGGGGGCGTTCTAACTATGGC. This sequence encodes CASSEWGRSNYG. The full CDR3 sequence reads CASSEWGRSNYGYTF.

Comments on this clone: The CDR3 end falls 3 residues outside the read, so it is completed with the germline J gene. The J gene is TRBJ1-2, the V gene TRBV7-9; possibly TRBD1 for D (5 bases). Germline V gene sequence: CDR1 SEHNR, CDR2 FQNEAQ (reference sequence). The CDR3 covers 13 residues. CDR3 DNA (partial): TGTGCCAGCAGCTTAGGAGAGGGGTACGGC. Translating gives CASSLGEGYG. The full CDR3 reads CASSLGEGYGYTF.

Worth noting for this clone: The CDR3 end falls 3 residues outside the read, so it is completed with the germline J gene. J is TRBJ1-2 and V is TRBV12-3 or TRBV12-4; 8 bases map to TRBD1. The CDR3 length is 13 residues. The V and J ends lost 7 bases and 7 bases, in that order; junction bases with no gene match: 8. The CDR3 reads CASTYSQGAGYTF. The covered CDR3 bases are TGTGCCAGCACCTACTCCCAGGGGGCTGGC.

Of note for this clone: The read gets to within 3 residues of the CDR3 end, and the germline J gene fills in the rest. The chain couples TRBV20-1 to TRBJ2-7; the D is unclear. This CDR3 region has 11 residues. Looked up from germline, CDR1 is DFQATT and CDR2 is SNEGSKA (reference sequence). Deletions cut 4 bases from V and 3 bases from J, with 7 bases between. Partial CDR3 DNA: TGCAGTGCTACAGGTTACTACGAG. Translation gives CSATGYYE. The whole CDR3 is CSATGYYEQYF.

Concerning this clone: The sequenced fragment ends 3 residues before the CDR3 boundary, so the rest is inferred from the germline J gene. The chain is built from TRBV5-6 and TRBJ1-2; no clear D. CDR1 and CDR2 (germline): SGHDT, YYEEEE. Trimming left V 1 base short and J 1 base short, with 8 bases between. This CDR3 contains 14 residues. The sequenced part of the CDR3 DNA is TGTGCCAGCAGCTTGAAACAGAGTAACTATGGC. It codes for CASSLKQSNYG. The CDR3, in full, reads CASSLKQSNYGYTF.

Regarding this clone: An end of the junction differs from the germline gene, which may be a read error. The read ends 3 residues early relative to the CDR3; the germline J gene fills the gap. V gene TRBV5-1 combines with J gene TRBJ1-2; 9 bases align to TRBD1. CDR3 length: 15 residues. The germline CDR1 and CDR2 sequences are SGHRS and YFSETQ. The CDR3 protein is CASSLAPGQGYDYTF. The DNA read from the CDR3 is TGCGCCAGCAGCTTGGCTCCGGGACAGGGATATGAC.